This entry describes one T cell receptor beta chain. In this sample, this clonotype turned up once. What this receptor recognizes is not known. The sample holds no much larger clone one base away, and base qualities are not on file. Just one read gives weak support. These data originate in a study of CD8 T cells in Susac syndrome (dated by TCRdb to 2018 to 2020). With regard to the full study: Among the Susac syndrome patients who were sequenced, clinically active disease was present in six and clinical remission was observed in 8 or 9. At the time of blood withdrawal, Susac syndrome patients were either therapy-naive, taking corticosteroids (with some also receiving IVIg), or on IVIg alone. The study used repertoire sequencing to test whether antigen drove CD8+ T cell activation and differentiation in Susac syndrome. Overall results and qualifications from the work: The number of individuals in the TCR sequencing and HLA analysis was acknowledged as relatively small. In patients with Susac syndrome, the CD4+ T cell repertoire showed no detectable clonal expansion.

RNA was extracted using the RNeasy kit, and roughly 0.45 to 1 ug of the RNA was reverse transcribed with random hexamers. The immunoSEQ multiplex PCR assay, covering 54 Vbeta and 13 Jbeta segments, was used to amplify TCR beta CDR3 regions. PCR amplification bias was corrected using a synthetic template baseline for primer optimization and computational correction. As for the original processing: Reads were assigned to V, D and J genes according to IMGT and analyzed in immunoSEQ Analyzer, with only productive sequences retained. Clonality was computed as one minus Shannon entropy normalized by log2 of the number of productive unique sequences. For each patient and control, public and private clones were evaluated within the 100 most prevalent clones. Clones were defined as Susac-specific if absent from the healthy and MS cohorts, from under 1,200 published viral clones and from other ImmuneACCESS disease sequences. In-frame beta chains were kept once TCRdb had trimmed the public reads at Q25 with fastp and called clones with MiXCR. Rows are combined by CDR3 protein, so each entry shows the most common genes and DNA. The V and J calls and clone size are TCRdb's, not the authors'. Present in this sample are about 80,000 distinct CDR3 sequences, approximately 94% of which were seen just once. Roughly 0.5% of the sample lies in the top ten.

Including the terminal cysteine and phenylalanine, the CDR3 comprises 12 residues. Only CDR3 DNA is held: 36 bases, read in frame from base 1. V drops 5 bases and J drops 8 bases, leaving 12 bases in between. Peripheral blood CD8+ and CD4+ T cells from healthy donors, Susac syndrome patients and multiple sclerosis patients were profiled by high-throughput TCR beta sequencing. The Susac syndrome patients fulfilled recently defined diagnostic criteria for definite or probable disease. Bulk CD8+ and CD4+ T cells were purified by magnetic negative isolation, while CD8+ TEMRA cells were enriched using FACS. Blood was drawn into EDTA tubes, processed within 24 hours, and PBMCs were isolated by density gradient centrifugation. PBMCs intended for TCR sequencing were cryopreserved in liquid nitrogen and thawed later in a water bath at 37 degrees C. Purity of sorted or isolated CD4+, CD8+ and CD8+ TEMRA cells was at least 90%.

The source is a human donor with Susac syndrome. Recombination joined TRBV12-3 or TRBV12-4 with TRBJ1-2; D gene: possibly TRBD1, on 5 matching bases. The specimen was CD4+ T cells from PBMCs. The CDR3 region has the sequence CASSTRALGYTF. The nucleotides read TGTGCCAGCAGTACCAGGGCGTTGGGCTACACCTTC.